This record covers a single T cell receptor beta chain. Its antigen is unidentified. The data are from a study of somatic mutations in cytotoxic T cells in rheumatoid arthritis. General study findings and limits: The antigen targets of the expanded CD8+ clones were unknown.

The data were produced by immunoSEQ multiplex PCR, yet TCRdb's version contains in-frame clones alone and is incomplete. In the table there are roughly 20,000 clones, about 83% of which are singletons. Trimming left V 0 bases short and J 0 bases short, with 8 bases between. This CDR3 spans 15 amino acids. Germline V gene sequence: CDR1 LNHNV, CDR2 YYDKDF (reference sequence). This chain links TRBV15 with TRBJ1-1; D remains unclear. The sample was CD8+ T cells sorted from blood. The sequence was obtained from an adult with rheumatoid arthritis. The CDR3 DNA reads TGTGCCACCAGCAGAGATAGGAGTATGAACACTGAAGCTTTCTTT. This sequence encodes CATSRDRSMNTEAFF. The full variable domain, with the rest looked up from reference TRBV15 and TRBJ1-1, is DAMVIQNPRYQVTQFGKPVTLSCSQTLNHNVMYWYQQKSSQAPKLLFHYYDKDFNNEADTPDNFQSRRPNTSFCFLDIRSPGLGDTAMYLCATSRDRSMNTEAFFGQGTRLTVV.